This T cell receptor beta chain was retrieved from a study of shared clonotypes between healthy human individuals (TCRdb year 2020). The study in broad terms: A couple of women and three men aged 18 to 49 years were included in the cohort. Between about 0.9 and 10 billion PBMCs per donor were obtained by leukapheresis. To increase sequencing depth and limit assay-specific biases, TCR repertoire library preparation and sequencing were carried out by different laboratories using diverse techniques. To estimate repertoire size and how much clonotype sharing occurs between individuals, the study deeply sequenced the blood TCR repertoires of about 5 healthy adults. For each donor, CD4 naive and CD4 memory were each given three plates, CD8 naive was given two plates, and CD8 memory was given one plate. The research as a whole found: When a few donors were compared, the shared fraction of clonotypes was around 5.1% for naive CD4, approximately 3.3% for naive CD8, 2.3% for memory CD4, and 0.4% for memory CD8. Incomplete sequencing was indicated by rarefaction of sorted-subset datasets, despite the large sequencing depth. Clonotypes shared by all four sorted-subset donors showed higher generation probabilities than non-shared clonotypes. Larger estimated clonotype richness was generally found for naive subsets than for memory subsets. Pairwise subsampling led to the expectation that sequencing depth would affect the degree of clonotype sharing among donors. Sampling was limited to blood, and TCR repertoires in tissue likely differ from TCR repertoires in blood. The genetic and exposure-history diversity represented was limited by the small number of donors.

From the cysteine through the phenylalanine, the CDR3 covers 11 amino acids. Only CDR3 DNA remains: 33 bases, in frame from the first base. V and J are truncated by 9 bases and 7 bases respectively, leaving an intervening sequence of 10 bases. The germline V gene (reference sequence) provides CDR1 WNHNN and CDR2 SYGVQD. Donors were healthy HIV-negative adults with no recently reported acute infections or vaccinations. Every donor was a Caucasian adult living in Nashville, Tennessee, USA. CD4+ T cells were enriched through magnetic negative selection, after which naive cells were positively selected on CD45RA and the remaining negative fraction served as the memory subset. Blood was obtained by leukapheresis, after which PBMCs were separated by Ficoll-Histopaque density gradient centrifugation and cryopreserved in liquid nitrogen vapor phase. Purity and quantity of every magnetically sorted T cell population were checked by analytical flow cytometry. Each sorted fraction had its genomic DNA isolated and then quantified by UV absorbance on a Nanodrop 2000c.

Using the deep immunoSEQ assay, multiplex PCR amplified TCR CDR3 regions from genomic DNA. For each cell subset, the extracted genomic DNA was distributed evenly across all wells of several immunoSEQ 96-well plates, and each plate served as one replicate. For sorted subsets, around 200 ng genomic DNA, equal to 30,000 to 35,000 T cell genomes, was loaded into each replicate PCR. The purified libraries were quantified using a Qubit 3.0 fluorometer, sized with a Bioanalyzer 2100, and then quantified again using the KAPA Library Quantification kit. A separate single-read 150-cycle Illumina NextSeq 550 flow cell was used to sequence each immunoSEQ 96-well plate. In the paper's pipeline: Because only junctional sequences without quality scores were contained in the immunoSEQ output, filtering matching that applied to full-length reads could not be performed. Sequences were annotated with PyIR, a Python wrapper for IgBLAST v1.9, and V/J genes and CDR3 were assigned using IMGT germline references. Reads were removed for weak V/J assignments (E-value above 1e-6), missing CDR3, stop codons, out-of-frame junctions, or ambiguous translated residues. A V3J clonotype was defined by an identical inferred V gene, J gene, and CDR3 amino acid sequence. The percentage overlap between two repertoires was calculated by dividing the number of shared unique clonotypes by the size of the smaller repertoire. RTK rarefaction, the Chao1 estimator, and Recon v2.1 estimates of unobserved clonotypes were used to assess repertoire richness. Generation probabilities for all TCRbeta clonotypes obtained by the gDNA method from a handful of donors were computed using OLGA. The source is immuneACCESS, and TCRdb retained only in-frame sequences with V and J called. Part of the clones is not carried over; for the studies checked, unresolved V genes explain less than half of this, and the remainder is unexplained. That table supplies the V and J calls and clone size; D and trimming were determined from the DNA. Counted in this sample were 2 million to 2.5 million clones; approximately 96% of them appeared once. The biggest ten clones account for approximately 0.13% of the sample.

On this clone: Its antigen is not yet known. No base quality information exists; no much larger clone differs at one position.

The material sequenced was naive CD4+ T cells sorted from blood. The cell subset or site label, read with the paper, signifies: CD45RA+ positively selected. The V gene is TRBV10-1 and the J gene is TRBJ2-1, with a weak D call of TRBD1 (6 bases match). This TCR was recovered from a young man in good health. The DNA sequence is as follows: TGCGCCAGTGGACAGTGGAATGAGCAGTTCTTC. Its amino acids are CASGQWNEQFF.